This T cell receptor (beta chain) was sequenced in a study of blood T cell repertoires in COVID-19. TCRdb's copy holds only in-frame clones and misses some; the assay was immunoSEQ multiplex PCR. The data show around 470,000 clones, approximately 92% seen once. Trimming pared 6 bases from V and 3 bases from J, leaving 9 bases between. Germline V gives CDR1 SGHAT, CDR2 FQNNGV. This CDR3 is built from 13 residues. The chain joins TRBV11-2 to TRBJ2-4, with D perhaps matching TRBD2 (6 bases). The TCR was taken from a man in his late teens or twenties with COVID-19, enrolled during active disease. Sequencing used peripheral blood. The CDR3 region is CASRGGGKNIQYF. Written as DNA, the CDR3 is TGTGCCAGCAGGGGGGGTGGCAAAAACATTCAGTACTTC.